This TCR beta chain was profiled in a study of response to subunit inactivated influenza vaccine. Trimming stripped 1 base from V and 6 bases from J, with 14 bases between. This CDR3 contains 15 residues. The germline V gene has CDR1 LGHNA and CDR2 YNFKEQ. TCRdb redid the calling of the RT-PCR reads with MiXCR, one entry per CDR3 protein. Of under 800,000 distinct CDR3 sequences in the sample, approximately 14% are singletons; the top ten hold roughly 6.4%. The V gene is TRBV4-2, the J gene TRBJ2-3, with a possible D match to TRBD2 (6 bases). This receptor was taken from a man aged 50-60 years who received an inactivated influenza vaccine. The material sequenced was PBMCs from blood, taken roughly 15 days before vaccination. In DNA form, the CDR3 reads TGTGCCAGCAGCCAAGGGGCGGGGCATTCGGATACGCAGTATTTT. Its protein product is CASSQGAGHSDTQYF.